This T cell receptor beta chain is drawn from a study of T cell changes during pregnancy in multiple sclerosis. The V gene end was trimmed by 8 bases and the J gene end by 5 bases; junction bases not matched to a gene: 2. This CDR3 has 13 residues. Germline values: CDR1 LNHDA, CDR2 SQIVND (reference sequence). By frequency in the sample, this clone is large. Using immunoSEQ multiplex PCR, the repertoire was profiled, and TCRdb retains in-frame clones only, with some absent. The top ten hold approximately 10% of the sample, which has about 32,000 clones, approximately 89% seen once. Sequencing was performed on CD8+ T cells from peripheral blood mononuclear cells, taken in the second trimester of pregnancy. V and J are TRBV19 and TRBJ2-1; TRBD2 matches at 11 bases. This TCR came from a female donor with multiple sclerosis, enrolled in a pregnancy study. The CDR3: CASSSGGNNEQFF. The DNA of the CDR3 is TGTGCCAGTTCTAGCGGGGGGAACAATGAGCAGTTCTTC.